The 25 T cell receptor beta chains below all came from one sample that was sequenced in a study of T cells in Graves' hyperthyroidism and ophthalmopathy. Amplified regions were TCR beta CDR3 sequences from RNA transcripts. The HTBI primer set served for first-round RT-PCR of the TCR CDR3. TCRdb recomputed calls from the multiplex PCR reads with MiXCR, one row per CDR3 protein. The sample includes 250,000 to 300,000 distinct CDR3 sequences, 14% to 15% seen only once; the top ten take less than 15%. Sequencing was done on a sample of blood. Every receptor here comes from a woman aged 40 to 50 with Graves' hyperthyroidism that later progressed to Graves' ophthalmopathy.

This clonotype showed up many times. The chain employs TRBV7-9 and TRBJ2-3; weak D call: TRBD2 (6 bases). Germline V gene data show CDR1 as SEHNR and CDR2 as FQNEAQ (reference sequence). The CDR3 spans 14 residues. Trimming pared 5 bases from V and 6 bases from J, leaving 15 bases between. The CDR3 DNA follows: TGTGCCAGCAGCCCATCGGGAGCGGCGGATACGCAGTATTTT. As protein: CASSPSGAADTQYF.

The sample holds many counts of this clonotype. The J gene is TRBJ2-5, the V gene TRBV2; 7 bases fit TRBD1. This CDR3 comprises 16 residues. The V gene's germline CDR1 is SNHLY and CDR2 FYNNEI. V was clipped by 5 bases and J by 2 bases; unmatched bases: 11. For the CDR3, the DNA is TGTGCCAGCAGTATTGACAGGGTTAGGAATCAAGAGACCCAGTACTTC. Its protein product is CASSIDRVRNQETQYF.

This clonotype was detected ten times or more. The V and J genes are TRBV19 and TRBJ2-2; D is possibly TRBD1 or TRBD2 (6 bases each). V was pared by 6 bases and J by 0 bases, with 14 bases between. CDR3 size: 16 residues. Germline V gene sequence: CDR1 LNHDA, CDR2 SQIVND (reference sequence). The CDR3 DNA reads as TGTGCCAGTAGGGACCTCGGGGGCGCGAACACCGGGGAGCTGTTTTTT. As protein: CASRDLGGANTGELFF.

Many counts were recorded for this clonotype. The chain's CDR3 is CAWRTSGSLSYNEQFF. CDR3 DNA: TGTGCCTGGCGGACTAGCGGGAGCCTCTCCTACAATGAGCAGTTCTTC. The chain uses TRBV30 and TRBJ2-1, with TRBD2 matching 13 bases. This CDR3 has 16 amino acids. The germline V gene has CDR1 GTSNPN and CDR2 SVGIG (reference sequence). V lost 5 bases and J lost 0; bases outside the gene matches: 4.

This clonotype came up many times. V gene TRBV19 combines with J gene TRBJ2-5; TRBD2 agrees at 7 bases. Germline CDR1 is LNHDA and CDR2 is SQIVND (reference sequence). CDR3 length equals 16 residues. V lost 2 bases and J lost 3; bases outside the gene matches: 9. The CDR3 coding sequence is TGTGCCAGTAGTATACACCGCGGGAGCTCCAAAGAGACCCAGTACTTC. The encoded protein is CASSIHRGSSKETQYF.

The rearrangement links TRBV28 to TRBJ2-5; 12 bases line up with TRBD2. Germline CDR1 reads MDHEN; CDR2 reads SYDVKM. This CDR3 contains 17 residues. The ends lost 11 bases at V and 1 base at J; junction bases unmatched: 14. CDR3 in amino acids: CACEGPGTSGPQETQYF. The CDR3 DNA follows: TGTGCCTGCGAGGGCCCCGGGACTAGCGGGCCCCAAGAGACCCAGTACTTC.

At least ten counts were recorded for this clonotype. V and J are TRBV12-3 or TRBV12-4 and TRBJ2-5; D perhaps matches TRBD1 (6 bases). This CDR3 comprises 14 residues. V was trimmed by 2 bases and J by 5 bases, leaving 12 bases between them. In nucleotides, the CDR3 is TGTGCCAGCAGTTTATATGGGGGCCGGGAGACCCAGTACTTC. Its protein product is CASSLYGGRETQYF.

The table lists this clonotype with many counts. The chain carries TRBV20-1 and TRBJ1-1; D is uncertain. The length of the CDR3 is 12 residues. Germline CDR1 and CDR2: DFQATT and SNEGSKA (reference sequence). V was cut by 2 bases and J by 4 bases, with 8 bases left in between. The CDR3 region is CSARRDSTEAFF. CDR3 nucleotide sequence: TGCAGTGCTAGAAGAGATAGCACTGAAGCTTTCTTT.

This clonotype has ten or more counts. The CDR3 coding sequence is TGCAGCGTTGAAGGGAGCTCCTACAATGAGCAGTTCTTC. Translation: CSVEGSSYNEQFF. V usage is TRBV29-1 and J usage is TRBJ2-1; D is ambiguous. Germline-derived CDR1 and CDR2 are SQVTM and ANQGSEA. The V gene lost 1 base and the J gene lost 0 bases, with 4 bases spanning the gap. The CDR3 covers 13 residues.

CDR3 bases: TGTGCCAGCAGTACGCGTATAGGTGGCTACACCTTC. Protein sequence: CASSTRIGGYTF. The chain is built from TRBV28 and TRBJ1-2; no firm D call. In germline, CDR1 is MDHEN, CDR2 SYDVKM. Trimming removed 5 bases at V and 7 bases at J, with 11 bases between. This CDR3 has 12 residues.

The V call is TRBV18, the J call TRBJ1-1; TRBD1 is a possible D gene (6 bases). This CDR3 is 15 amino acids long. Trimming removed 2 bases at V and 7 bases at J, with 17 bases between. Germline V gives CDR1 KGHSH, CDR2 LQKENI. The CDR3 DNA reads TGTGCCAGCTCACCAGGGAACAGGGAAAGGGGTGAAGCTTTCTTT. Translating it yields CASSPGNRERGEAFF.

This clonotype was detected ten times or more. This chain joins TRBV11-3 and TRBJ2-3; possibly TRBD2 for D (5 bases). The ends were cut back, 4 bases at V and 0 bases at J, with 14 bases in the middle. Germline CDR1 reads SGHNT; CDR2 reads YENEEA. The CDR3 covers 16 residues. For the CDR3, the DNA is TGTGCCAGCAGCTCGGGAAGGCGGGCTAGCACAGATACGCAGTATTTT. Translation: CASSSGRRASTDTQYF.

In regard to this clonotype: Being one base from a much bigger clone, this may be a read error. The chain links TRBV2 to TRBJ2-7; 9 bases are shared with TRBD2. Germline CDR1 is SNHLY and CDR2 is FYNNEI. V dropped 8 bases and J dropped 7; count of bases not matched to a gene: 6. This CDR3 has 12 amino acids. The CDR3 nucleotides are TGTGCCAGCGCTCTAGCGGGATATGAGCAGTACTTC. Its protein product is CASALAGYEQYF. Complete variable domain (other parts from reference TRBV2 and TRBJ2-7): EPEVTQTPSHQVTQMGQEVILRCVPISNHLYFYWYRQILGQKVEFLVSFYNNEISEKSEIFDDQFSVERPDGSNFTLKIRSTKLEDSAMYFCASALAGYEQYFGPGTRLTVT.

V gene TRBV11-2 combines with J gene TRBJ2-1; 12 bases align to TRBD2. Unmatched junction bases numbered 10, after V lost 4 bases and J lost 0 bases. Germline-derived CDR1 and CDR2 are SGHAT and FQNNGV. The CDR3 contains 19 residues. CDR3 nucleotides: TGTGCCAGCAGCTGGCTCTCTAGCGGGAGGGTTGGCTCCTACAATGAGCAGTTCTTC. Translated: CASSWLSSGRVGSYNEQFF.

This clonotype was seen many times. The chain recombines TRBV2 with TRBJ2-7; possible D gene TRBD1, 5 bases. The CDR3 contains 14 residues. Per germline, CDR1 SNHLY and CDR2 FYNNEI. V was trimmed by 1 base and J by 0 bases, leaving 7 bases between them. As DNA, the CDR3 is TGTGCCAGCAGTGAAGTGGGGCCCTCCTACGAGCAGTACTTC. Encoded protein: CASSEVGPSYEQYF.

This clonotype was detected ten times or more. The chain links TRBV2 to TRBJ2-7; 11 positions agree with TRBD2. CDR3 length: 16 amino acids. Germline CDR1 and CDR2: SNHLY and FYNNEI. Trimming removed 3 bases from V and 1 base from J; junction bases left unmatched: 5. Here the CDR3 reads CASSETSGVLSYEQYF. The CDR3 nucleotides are TGTGCCAGCAGTGAGACTAGCGGGGTTTTGTCCTACGAGCAGTACTTC.

The chain links TRBV7-9 to TRBJ2-7; 13 nucleotides agree with TRBD2. CDR3 length: 17 residues. In germline, CDR1 is SEHNR, CDR2 FQNEAQ (reference sequence). J was trimmed by 2 bases and V by 4 bases; bases with no gene match: 8. The CDR3 spells CASSSTSGTSGTYEQYF. CDR3 DNA sequence: TGTGCCAGCAGCTCCACCTCAGGGACTAGCGGGACCTACGAGCAGTACTTC.

This clonotype was picked up a small number of times. Since a much larger clone is just one base distant, this may be a read error. V is TRBV27 and J is TRBJ1-2, with TRBD1 matching over 8 bases. Germline CDR1 and CDR2: MNHEY and SMNVEV (reference sequence). The CDR3 spans 14 residues. With 8 bases clipped from V and 6 bases from J, the junction kept 11 bases outside the gene matches. The CDR3 DNA reads TGTGCCAGCGGCATATACCAACAGGGGGATGGCTACACCTTC. Amino acids: CASGIYQQGDGYTF.

This clonotype was counted many times. This chain links TRBV5-1 with TRBJ2-7; TRBD1 matches at 7 bases. The germline CDR1 and CDR2 sequences are SGHRS and YFSETQ. The CDR3 sequence is 13 residues long. Trimming took 4 bases from V and 6 from J; bases not matched to a gene: 7. The chain's CDR3 is CASSLRGSLEQYF. In nucleotides, the CDR3 is TGCGCCAGCAGCCTCAGGGGGTCCCTCGAGCAGTACTTC.

There are many counts of this clonotype. The genes are TRBV18 and TRBJ1-1; D uncertain. The CDR3 runs 12 residues. CDR1 and CDR2 (germline): KGHSH, LQKENI. V was shortened by 4 bases and J by 11 bases, with 14 bases between the two germline ends. The CDR3 here is CASSQLEGRAFF. The CDR3 nucleotides read TGTGCCAGCTCACAGTTGGAGGGTAGGGCTTTCTTT.

This clonotype occurred a few times. The rearrangement uses TRBV7-9 and TRBJ2-5; the D is unclear. The V end was cut by 5 bases, the J end by 4 bases, with 8 bases between. Germline V gives CDR1 SEHNR, CDR2 FQNEAQ (reference sequence). The CDR3 has 12 amino acids. Written as DNA, the CDR3 is TGTGCCAGCAGCCCCAGCCGAGAGACCCAGTACTTC. Amino acid sequence: CASSPSRETQYF.

This clonotype was recorded many times. This chain links TRBV27 with TRBJ1-4; 7 bases match TRBD1. The CDR3 runs 14 residues. With V trimmed by 2 bases and J by 3 bases, 0 bases remained unmatched. CDR1 and CDR2 from the germline V gene are MNHEY and SMNVEV (reference sequence). The CDR3 here is CASSLQGANEKLFF. CDR3 sequence (DNA): TGTGCCAGCAGTTTACAGGGGGCTAATGAAAAACTGTTTTTT.

This chain joins TRBV20-1 and TRBJ2-7; D gene uncertain. Per the germline V gene, CDR1 is DFQATT and CDR2 is SNEGSKA (reference sequence). The CDR3 runs to 17 residues. Between the trimmed V and J ends, which lost 0 bases and 6 bases, there was a span of 24 bases. CDR3 protein: CSARDNRSPRPPFEQYF. In DNA, the CDR3 is TGCAGTGCTAGAGACAATCGCAGCCCTAGGCCGCCCTTCGAGCAGTACTTC.

This clonotype was counted at least ten times. This sequence joins TRBV2 and TRBJ2-1, with TRBD2 matching 7 bases. The germline CDR1 and CDR2 sequences are SNHLY and FYNNEI. The CDR3 contains 11 residues. The J segment lost 7 bases and the V segment lost 9 bases, leaving 3 bases of the junction unmatched. As DNA, the CDR3 is TGTGCCAGTCAACTAGCGAATGAGCAGTTCTTC. This translates into CASQLANEQFF.

This clonotype appeared many times. The genes are TRBV6-1 and TRBJ1-1, with 8 positions matching TRBD1. This CDR3 region has 15 residues. The trim removed 6 bases at V and 2 bases at J, leaving 8 bases unmatched. Germline V gene sequence: CDR1 MNHNS, CDR2 SASEGT. CDR3 sequence reads: CASSNRQGINTEAFF. CDR3 sequence (DNA): TGTGCCAGCAGCAACAGACAGGGGATCAACACTGAAGCTTTCTTT.